This TCR beta chain stems from a study of T cells expressing NK-cell markers (dated by TCRdb to the early 2020s). With respect to the entire study: In sorted CD3+CD56+NKG2C+, CD3+CD56+NKG2C- and CD3+CD56-NKG2C+ T-cell subsets from several donors, TCR beta-chain repertoires were profiled. Of the eight sequenced donors, seven were found to be HCMV-seropositive and one was found to be HCMV-seronegative. The study sequenced eight donors, all healthy volunteers chosen at random: three men and five women. Sequencing of the libraries produced 2 x 150 bp reads on Illumina HiSeq 2000/2500, MiSeq or NextSeq. Overall study results and their limits: Whether the expanded NKG2C-expressing T cell clones were specific for HCMV antigens remained unclear. Those dominant clonotypes were again the most abundant among CD3+CD56-NKG2C+ cells in a few donors, at about 28.3-60.1%. In several donors, the dominant CD3+CD56+NKG2C+ clonotypes were found to rank among the top 10 CD8+ clonotypes and to make up about 1.0-8% of CD8+ T cells.

On this clonotype: Its antigen remains unidentified.

HCMV serostatus was determined by detecting HCMV-specific IgG in serum with a commercial ELISA kit. Ficoll density gradient centrifugation was used to isolate peripheral blood mononuclear cells from blood. Sequenced on an Illumina HiSeq 2000. The TCR beta cDNA libraries were made using 5'RACE template switching, a step that added both a universal primer site and unique molecular identifiers. cDNA synthesis was primed from the TCR beta constant segment, followed by two successive PCR amplification steps. Regarding the original processing steps: MIGEC handled demultiplexing of the reads and grouping by UMI, while MiTCR was used to assemble and quantify clonotypes. To exclude erroneous sequences, any TCR cDNA sequence not supported by at least two reads was discarded. Downstream repertoire analysis used the tcR package, and clonotypes were matched across fractions by CDR3 nucleotide sequence plus V segment. VDJmatch was used to annotate antigen specificity against VDJdb, with one amino acid substitution in CDR3 allowed. TCRdb reprocessed the raw reads; every CDR3 protein sequence is a single record, and DNA is not supplied. These V and J calls rely on TCRdb rather than the paper's analysis. The sample table on file contains about 380,000 distinct CDR3 sequences. The top ten constitute roughly 5.4% of the sample.

Sequences SGHRS (CDR1) and YFSETQ (CDR2) are obtained from the germline V gene. Including cysteine and phenylalanine, the CDR3 has 13 amino acids. There is no recorded DNA. The sequence links TRBV5-1 to TRBJ1-3. This sequence originates from a man aged 18-70 years in good health. Sequencing was carried out using blood T cells: a sorted CD56 or NKG2C T cell subset, CD4+ or CD8+ T cells, or bulk PBMC T cells (not recorded which). CDR3 protein: CASSFGTGNTIYF.